Listed below are T cell receptor beta chains from one sample, sequenced in a study of T cell responses to AZD1222 COVID-19 vaccine. Data came from immunoSEQ multiplex PCR; TCRdb stores just in-frame clones and leaves some out. The data show 100,000 to 150,000 clones, about nine tenths seen once. The sequenced sample was peripheral blood, obtained on day 0 of AZD1222 vaccination. The source is an adult in good health. Both conserved end residues are part of each CDR3. The D gene is left open where the match is weak. A row's size may be missing; if present it is once, few, many or a size class.

j_call | d_call | clone_size | v_call | cdr3_nt | cdr3_aa
TRBJ2-1 | - | - | TRBV24-1 | TGTGCCACCAGTGATCGGCGCCAGGGTATAGGTGAGCAGTTCTTC | CATSDRRQGIGEQFF
TRBJ1-5 | TRBD1 | - | TRBV6-5 | TGTGCCAGCAGCAAAGAGGGACAGGGAGGTCAGCCCCAGCATTTT | CASSKEGQGGQPQHF
TRBJ1-5 | - | - | TRBV19 | TGTGCCAGTACTTTCAGGGATACGTCCAATCAGCCCCAGCATTTT | CASTFRDTSNQPQHF
TRBJ1-1 | - | - | TRBV7-9 | TGTGCCAGCAGCCTGGACACGCGGTTTGACACTGAAGCTTTCTTT | CASSLDTRFDTEAFF
TRBJ1-5 | - | - | TRBV6-5 | TGTGCCAGCGGGGGGTTTCAGCCCCAGCATTTT | CASGGFQPQHF
TRBJ1-1 | TRBD1 | - | TRBV5-1 | TGCGCCAGCAGCTTGGACAGGGGTAGGACTGAAGCTTTCTTT | CASSLDRGRTEAFF
TRBJ1-6 | - | - | TRBV7-9 | TGTGCCAGCAGCCCCGGGCGGGACTCGCTACCCAGTTTTACCCTCCACTTT | CASSPGRDSLPSFTLHF
TRBJ1-2 | TRBD1 | - | TRBV3-1/TRBV3-2 | TGTGCCAGCAGCCAAGTAAGGACAGGGGCCAATGGCTACACCTTC | CASSQVRTGANGYTF
TRBJ1-2 | - | - | TRBV5-8 | TGTGCCAGCAGCGACCACAGGCAGGGTGGCTACACCTTC | CASSDHRQGGYTF
TRBJ1-1 | TRBD1 | few | TRBV28 | TGTGCCAGCAGTACCTTCCCGACAGGGGCTGAAGCTTTCTTT | CASSTFPTGAEAFF
TRBJ2-7 | - | - | TRBV14 | TGTGCCAGCAGCCCGGGACACCCCGGCGAGCAGTACTTC | CASSPGHPGEQYF
TRBJ1-2 | - | - | TRBV4-2 | TGTGCCAGCAGCCCCCACTATACGGGCACCAACTATGGCTACACCTTC | CASSPHYTGTNYGYTF
TRBJ2-3 | TRBD2 | - | TRBV25-1 | TGTGCCAGCAGTGAGGAGATCGGGACTAGCGTCACAGATACGCAGTATTTT | CASSEEIGTSVTDTQYF
TRBJ1-5 | - | few | TRBV18 | TGTGCCAGCTCACCGGGGGGAAAACAGCCCCAGCATTTT | CASSPGGKQPQHF
TRBJ1-2 | - | few | TRBV15 | TGTGCCACCAGCAGAGATAGGGACACATCCTCTGGCTACACCTTC | CATSRDRDTSSGYTF
TRBJ2-3 | - | once | TRBV6-1 | TGTGCCAGCAGTGAAGAAATGGGGGGCCCGGCAGATACGCAGTATTTT | CASSEEMGGPADTQYF
TRBJ1-1 | - | - | TRBV5-3 | TGTGCCAGAAGCTTGCTCCGGACCTACACTGAAGCTTTCTTT | CARSLLRTYTEAFF
TRBJ2-6 | - | - | TRBV2 | TGTGCCAGCATGCCTGGGCAGGGTGCGTCGGGGGCCAACGTCCTGACTTTC | CASMPGQGASGANVLTF
TRBJ1-1 | - | once | TRBV11-1 | TGTGCCAGCAGTCCAAGGGGATACACTGAAGCTTTCTTT | CASSPRGYTEAFF
TRBJ1-4 | - | - | TRBV2 | TGTGCCAGCAGCCGAGGCCTATCCACGACTAATGAAAAACTGTTTTTT | CASSRGLSTTNEKLFF
TRBJ1-5 | - | - | TRBV19 | TGTGCCAGTAGTATATCGGGACACCTCAATCAGCCCCAGCATTTT | CASSISGHLNQPQHF
TRBJ1-1 | TRBD1 | - | TRBV7-8 | TGTGCCAGCAGCTCCAGGGGGCAAGGGAACACTGAAGCTTTCTTT | CASSSRGQGNTEAFF
TRBJ1-5 | - | - | TRBV30 | TGTGCCTGGAGTGGAACCGAACACGAGCCCCAGCATTTT | CAWSGTEHEPQHF
TRBJ2-4 | - | - | TRBV9 | TGTGCCAGCAGCCCCAATAACCTTGGGGCCAAAAACATTCAGTACTTC | CASSPNNLGAKNIQYF
TRBJ2-5 | - | - | TRBV7-5 | TGTGTCAGAAGCTTCCACAGACGCCTAAGGGAGACCCAGTACTTC | CVRSFHRRLRETQYF
TRBJ2-1 | TRBD1 | - | TRBV27 | TGTGCCAGCAGTTTATCGAGATACGGGACAGCACCGGGTGAGCAGTTCTTC | CASSLSRYGTAPGEQFF
TRBJ2-1 | - | - | TRBV15 | TGTGCCACCAGCAGAGTCGGGGACTCCTACAATGAGCAGTTCTTC | CATSRVGDSYNEQFF
TRBJ1-3 | - | - | TRBV5-8 | TGTGCCAGCAGCCTTGTAGGAGACTCTGGAAACACCATATATTTT | CASSLVGDSGNTIYF
TRBJ2-7 | - | - | TRBV4-1 | TGCGCCAGCAGCCAAGACGGGACCGAGGATTATTACGAGCAGTACTTC | CASSQDGTEDYYEQYF
TRBJ2-1 | - | - | TRBV7-2 | TGTGCCAGCAGCTCGACAGCCTACAATGAGCAGTTCTTC | CASSSTAYNEQFF
TRBJ2-1 | - | - | TRBV7-3 | TGTGCCAGCAGCTTACCGGGCAACTACAATGAGCAGTTCTTC | CASSLPGNYNEQFF